This T cell receptor (beta chain) was profiled in a study of cytomegalovirus exposure and HLA in healthy donors. For the study at large: The approximately 130 validation repertoires matched the 666 first-cohort repertoires in platform, a later analysis reported.

For this clone: Its target is not known.

The CDR3 contains 17 residues. V shed 0 bases, J shed 1 base, and the junction held 7 bases outside the gene matches. CDR1 is SGHTS, CDR2 YDEGEE, per germline. Some clones are missing from TCRdb's copy, which holds only in-frame ones; the method was immunoSEQ multiplex PCR. Among about 360,000 clones listed, roughly 85% were seen once. General study results and limits: Most observed TCR sequences were rare, whereas some public TCRs were detected in many donors. With high specificity and sensitivity, the classifier reportedly diagnosed cytomegalovirus status. The CMV antigen specificity of a few CMV-associated chains was confirmed through in vitro analysis.

The TCR was taken from a woman younger than 30 in good health and CMV-seronegative. The V and J genes are TRBV5-8 and TRBJ2-3; 8 bases match TRBD2. Sequences were obtained from PBMCs. The CDR3 coding sequence is TGTGCCAGCAGCTTGGAGGGACTAGGGGGTGGCACAGATACGCAGTATTTT. Translating it yields CASSLEGLGGGTDTQYF. Together with reference TRBV5-8 and TRBJ2-3, the CDR3 gives the full variable domain: EAGVTQSPTHLIKTRGQQATLRCSPISGHTSVYWYQQALGLGLQFLLWYDEGEERNRGNFPPRFSGRQFPNYSSELNVNALELEDSALYLCASSLEGLGGGTDTQYFGPGTRLTVL.